This is a list of T cell receptor beta chains from one sample in a study of blood T cell repertoires in COVID-19. Only in-frame clones appear in the TCRdb table, and some are missing; sequencing was by immunoSEQ multiplex PCR. The sample contains some 250,000 clones, 88% of which appear only once. The sequencing input was peripheral blood. These receptors all come from a woman in her forties who had recovered from COVID-19. CDR3s include the opening cysteine and the closing phenylalanine or tryptophan. A D gene is named only where the DNA matches it firmly.

v_call	d_call	j_call	cdr3_nt	cdr3_aa
TRBV10-3	NA	TRBJ1-1	TGTGCCATCAGTGACCTAGTCCGCGGGACGGTCAACACTGAAGCTTTCTTT	CAISDLVRGTVNTEAFF
TRBV4-3	TRBD2	TRBJ2-1	TGCGCCAGCAGCCAGCCCCGGACTAGCGGATACAATGAGCAGTTCTTC	CASSQPRTSGYNEQFF
TRBV6-6	TRBD1	TRBJ1-2	TGTGCCAGCAGTTACTCGGGACAGCCTGACTATGGCTACACCTTC	CASSYSGQPDYGYTF
TRBV5-1	NA	TRBJ2-3	TGCGCCAGCAGCTTGGGGGGGACTGGTGCAGATACGCAGTATTTT	CASSLGGTGADTQYF
TRBV10-3	NA	TRBJ1-1	TGTGCCATCACCGCCGGGGGGAACACTGAAGCTTTCTTT	CAITAGGNTEAFF
TRBV9	TRBD1	TRBJ1-5	TGTGCCAGCAGCCCCGGGACAGCTTATAGCAATCAGCCCCAGCATTTT	CASSPGTAYSNQPQHF
TRBV6-2/TRBV6-3	TRBD1	TRBJ2-3	TGTGCCAGCAGCCAGGGGGCTATTCCAGATACGCAGTATTTT	CASSQGAIPDTQYF
TRBV30	NA	TRBJ1-2	TGTGCCTGGAGTCGGGGGGGAGGTGGCTACACCTTC	CAWSRGGGGYTF
TRBV11-2	NA	TRBJ2-5	TGTGCCAGCAGCCGAGGAGCTGGGGAGACCCAGTACTTC	CASSRGAGETQYF
TRBV5-5	NA	TRBJ2-7	TGTGCCAGCACCCCGGGCTGGGGCCGGCGCGAGCAGTACTTC	CASTPGWGRREQYF
TRBV7-9	NA	TRBJ2-7	TGTGCCAGCAGCTACCCAGCCAGGTACGAGCAGTACTTC	CASSYPARYEQYF